This T cell receptor (beta chain) was sequenced in a study of shared clonotypes between healthy human individuals. This table comes from immunoSEQ multiplex PCR, and its TCRdb copy is limited to in-frame clones, with some not included. The repertoire includes about 2.4 million clones, 90% to 95% of them detected once, and approximately 0.36% sits in the top ten. CD4+ cells yielded CD45RA+ naive and CD45RA-negative memory subsets. This clone was seen just once. Its target is unknown. Germline V CDR1 and CDR2: SQVTM, ANQGSEA. CDR3 length: 14 residues. Overall study findings and caveats: Exclusively blood specimens were collected; tissue repertoires likely differ. Though the depth was large, rarefaction showed that sorted-subset sequencing was incomplete.

Sequenced sample: naive CD4+ T cells from PBMCs. Subset described: CD45RA+ positively selected. The source of this sequence is a young man in good health. Some clones in this sample may be carry-over from other donors' samples. The chain combines TRBV29-1 with TRBJ2-5; 9 bases match TRBD1. TRBJ2-7 explains the end of the DNA better; the J call may be wrong. This CDR3 is CSVQRWTGAHEQYF. The CDR3 region has the DNA TGCAGCGTTCAAAGGTGGACAGGGGCCCACGAGCAGTACTTC.